The present entry profiles one T cell receptor beta chain with its context. Antigen: not known. This sample is part of a study of shared clonotypes between healthy human individuals. Background on the study: Per donor, CD8 memory used one plate, CD8 naive used two, CD4 memory used three and CD4 naive used three. General observations from the study: Sorted-subset sequencing, rarefaction showed, was incomplete despite large depth. Larger estimated richness was generally recorded for naive subsets relative to memory subsets. Clonotype sharing among donors was thought likely to change with sequencing depth.

Only CD45RO-negative cells positively selected for CCR7 counted as naive CD8 cells, so terminally differentiated effector memory CD45RA+ cells were excluded. Only in-frame clones appear in the TCRdb table, and some are missing; sequencing was by immunoSEQ multiplex PCR. Among 2 million to 2.5 million clones listed, about 95% were seen once. The specimen sequenced was naive CD8+ T cells sorted from blood. The clonotype originates from a man between 18 and 29 years old in good health.

This chain's CDR3 is CASSESGRGTEAFF. In DNA, the CDR3 is TGCGCCAGCAGTGAGTCTGGTAGGGGGACTGAAGCTTTCTTT. V usage is TRBV10-1 and J usage is TRBJ1-1; D is possibly TRBD1 (6 bases). From germline, CDR1 is WNHNN and CDR2 SYGVQD (reference sequence). The V and J ends lost 0 bases and 5 bases respectively, with 10 bases between them. The CDR3 is made up of 14 amino acids.